This paragraph covers one T cell receptor beta chain sequence. Its target is not known. The repertoire was sequenced with immunoSEQ multiplex PCR; TCRdb's copy has only in-frame clones and lacks some. Of about 99,000 clones in the sample, 80% to 95% were seen once. This entry belongs to a study of graft-versus-host responses after intestinal transplantation. Notes on the study in general: The highest levels of circulating GvH clones went along with early declines in HvG clones after transplant.

This CDR3 region has 15 residues. Germline CDR1 is SGHTA and CDR2 is FQGNSA. The V end lost 4 bases, the J end lost 5 bases, and 18 bases lay between the germline ends. The sequences come from unstimulated CD8+ T cells sorted from spleen or lymph node cells, collected before intestinal transplant. The TCR sequence derives from a human donor who received an intestinal transplant. The rearrangement uses TRBV7-2 and TRBJ2-7; tentative D call: TRBD2 (6 bases). This CDR3 is CASSSLMLAGNEQYF. CDR3 DNA: TGTGCCAGCAGCTCCCTAATGCTGGCGGGGAACGAGCAGTACTTC.